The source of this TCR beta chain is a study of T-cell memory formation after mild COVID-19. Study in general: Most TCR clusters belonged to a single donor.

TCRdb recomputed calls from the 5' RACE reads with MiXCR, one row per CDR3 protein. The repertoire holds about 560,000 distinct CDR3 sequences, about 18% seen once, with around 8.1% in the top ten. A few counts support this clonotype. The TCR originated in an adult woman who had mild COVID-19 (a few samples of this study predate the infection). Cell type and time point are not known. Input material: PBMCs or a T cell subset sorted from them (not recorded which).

The CDR3 nucleotides read TGTGCCAGCAGCCAAGATAGGGGGCACCTCTCTGGAAACACCATATATTTT. Its translation is CASSQDRGHLSGNTIYF. The chain employs TRBV14 and TRBJ1-3; TRBD1 agrees at 7 bases. Germline CDR1 is SGHDN and CDR2 is FVKESK. There are 17 residues in the CDR3. V gave up 0 bases and J gave up 0 bases; unmatched junction bases: 5.